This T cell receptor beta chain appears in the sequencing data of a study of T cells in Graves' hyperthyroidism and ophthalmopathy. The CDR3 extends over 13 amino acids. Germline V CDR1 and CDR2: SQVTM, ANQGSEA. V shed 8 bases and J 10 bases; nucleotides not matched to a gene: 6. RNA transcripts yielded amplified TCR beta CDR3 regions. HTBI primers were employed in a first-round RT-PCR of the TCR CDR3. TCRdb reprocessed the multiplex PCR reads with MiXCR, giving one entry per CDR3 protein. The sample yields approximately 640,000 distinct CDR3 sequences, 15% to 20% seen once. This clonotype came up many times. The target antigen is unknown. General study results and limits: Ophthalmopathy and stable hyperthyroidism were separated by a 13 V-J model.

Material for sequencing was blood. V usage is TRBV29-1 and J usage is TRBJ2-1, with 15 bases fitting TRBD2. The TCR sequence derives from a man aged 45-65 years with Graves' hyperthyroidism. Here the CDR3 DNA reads TGCAGCCCTGGACTAGCGGGAGGGGGCGAGCAGTTCTTC. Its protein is CSPGLAGGGEQFF.